Listed below are T cell receptor beta chains from one sample, sequenced in a study of control samples from healthy donors and cancer patients. Clones were read by immunoSEQ multiplex PCR, and TCRdb kept only the in-frame ones, dropping some. The table records 140,000 or so clones, 75% to 90% of them present only once. The material sequenced was blood. These TCRs come from a man between 25 and 39 years old in good health. Both conserved end residues are part of each CDR3. A D gene is named only where the DNA matches it firmly. Clone size is given for some rows only: seen once, a few or many times, or a class if the clone is expanded.

>TRBJ2-1|TRBV6-5|NA|TRBD1
TGTGCCAGCCAACAGGGGTTGGGGGATGAGCAGTTCTTC
CASQQGLGDEQFF
>TRBJ2-7|TRBV7-9|NA|TRBD1
TGTGCCAGCAGCGAACAGGACAGGGGTAAAGGGTACTTC
CASSEQDRGKGYF
>TRBJ1-2|TRBV3-1/TRBV3-2|NA|TRBD1
TGTGCCAGCAGCCACGGACAGGGGGCTTCGGGGGGCTACACCTTC
CASSHGQGASGGYTF
>TRBJ2-5|TRBV4-1|NA|TRBD2
TGCGCCAGCAGCCGACGGTCTAGCGGGCAAGAGACCCAGTACTTC
CASSRRSSGQETQYF
>TRBJ2-2|TRBV24-1|NA|NA
TGTGCCACCAGTGATTCAGGGTTGGCCGGGGAGCTGTTTTTT
CATSDSGLAGELFF
>TRBJ2-5|TRBV11-2|NA|NA
TGTGCCAGCAGCTTAGCCGGCCACCAAGAGACCCAGTACTTC
CASSLAGHQETQYF
>TRBJ1-1|TRBV5-8|NA|NA
TGTGCCAGCAGCTTTTCATTGACCCCCGCACGGATGAACACTGAAGCTTTCTTT
CASSFSLTPARMNTEAFF
>TRBJ2-6|TRBV18|NA|TRBD1
TGTGCCAGCTCACCGACAGGGGCCGGGGCCAACGTCCTGACTTTC
CASSPTGAGANVLTF
>TRBJ1-1|TRBV30|NA|NA
TGTGCCTGGAGTAGAGGGGAATTCACTGAAGCTTTCTTT
CAWSRGEFTEAFF
>TRBJ2-1|TRBV5-1|NA|TRBD2
TGCGCCAGCAGCCCCGCTGCGGGGGGGCCGAATGAGCAGTTCTTC
CASSPAAGGPNEQFF
>TRBJ2-7|TRBV24-1|NA|NA
TGTGCCACCAGTGATTCGGGGAGGCACGAGCAGTACTTC
CATSDSGRHEQYF
>TRBJ2-1|TRBV5-8|NA|TRBD2
TGTGCCAGCCGTGGCACTAAGCGGGGCGGTCGCTCCTACAATGAGCAGTTCTTC
CASRGTKRGGRSYNEQFF
>TRBJ1-5|TRBV24-1|NA|NA
TGTGCCACCAGTCCGGGACGGACAAGGGAGCCCCAGCATTTT
CATSPGRTREPQHF
>TRBJ1-5|TRBV18|once|TRBD1
TGTGCCAGCTCTTCCAGACAGGGCCTCCTCCAAGCCCAGCATTTT
CASSSRQGLLQAQHF
>TRBJ2-7|TRBV14|NA|NA
TGTGCCAGCAGCCGGACGGGCCTGGGTATCGAGCAGTACTTC
CASSRTGLGIEQYF
>TRBJ2-7|TRBV7-8|NA|TRBD1
TGTGCCAGCAGCGCCCGGGACAGCAGCTCCTACGAGCAGTACTTC
CASSARDSSSYEQYF
>TRBJ1-5|TRBV23-1|once|NA
TGCGCCAGCAGTCTTCCCACATTATGGGGTCATCAGCCCCAGCATTTT
CASSLPTLWGHQPQHF
>TRBJ2-2|TRBV6-6|NA|TRBD1
TGTGCCAGCAGCGGACAGGGGTCCGGGGAGCTGTTTTTT
CASSGQGSGELFF
>TRBJ1-1|TRBV5-6|NA|NA
TGTGCCAGCAGCTTGCGGGGCACTGAAGCTTTCTTT
CASSLRGTEAFF
>TRBJ2-7|TRBV27|once|TRBD1
TGTGCCAGCAGTTTATCGATCTGGCAGGGGGCAGACGAGCAGTACTTC
CASSLSIWQGADEQYF
>TRBJ2-3|TRBV7-9|NA|NA
TGTGCCAGCAGCTTAGAGGCAGCAGATACGCAGTATTTT
CASSLEAADTQYF
>TRBJ2-1|TRBV15|NA|TRBD1
TGTGCCACCAGCAGGACAGGGGGCTCCTACAATGAGCAGTTCTTC
CATSRTGGSYNEQFF
>TRBJ1-2|TRBV5-8|NA|NA
TGTGCCAGCAGCTTGCGGCGGGGCAGAATTGGCTACACCTTC
CASSLRRGRIGYTF
>TRBJ2-7|TRBV9|NA|TRBD2
TGTGCCAGCAGCGCGGAACCGACTAGCGGCACCTACGAGCAGTACTTC
CASSAEPTSGTYEQYF
>TRBJ2-6|TRBV7-9|NA|NA
TGTGCCAGCAGCTCAGGTTTCGAGGGGTCGGGGGCCAACGTCCTGACTTTC
CASSSGFEGSGANVLTF
>TRBJ2-1|TRBV20-1|NA|TRBD2
TGCAGTGCTAGTACCGGGACTAGCGGATGGGGGGGGTTCTTC
CSASTGTSGWGGFF
>TRBJ2-7|TRBV15|NA|NA
TGTGCCACCAGCAGGGGCTGGGGTGGAGGGGAGCAGTACTTC
CATSRGWGGGEQYF
>TRBJ1-1|TRBV5-1|NA|TRBD1
TGCGCCAGCACCCCCGGGGCAGGGGGCACTGAAGCTTTCTTT
CASTPGAGGTEAFF
>TRBJ1-6|TRBV19|NA|NA
TGTGCCAGTAGTATCGGTACAAAACCCCTCCACTTT
CASSIGTKPLHF
>TRBJ2-1|TRBV5-6|NA|NA
TGTGCCAGCAGCATAACACCCTCCATTGAGCAGTTCTTC
CASSITPSIEQFF
>TRBJ2-7|TRBV7-3|NA|TRBD2
TGTGCCAGCAGCCGTATTAGCGGGAGGGCGTCCTACGAGCAGTACTTC
CASSRISGRASYEQYF
>TRBJ2-1|TRBV7-2|NA|NA
TGTGCCAGCAGCGCCCACTATTACGAGCAGTTCTTC
CASSAHYYEQFF
>TRBJ2-5|TRBV7-2|NA|TRBD2
TGTGCCAGCAGCCAAGACGCGGGGGGACAAGAGACCCAGTACTTC
CASSQDAGGQETQYF
>TRBJ1-5|TRBV9|NA|TRBD1
TGTGCCAGCAGTCTGGACAGGGGTAATCAGCCCCAGCATTTT
CASSLDRGNQPQHF
>TRBJ2-7|TRBV12-5|NA|NA
TGTGCTAGTGGTTTGGTAGGTTTAGGGGCCTACGAGCAGTACTTC
CASGLVGLGAYEQYF
>TRBJ1-1|TRBV7-8|NA|NA
TGTGCCAGCAGCTTACGTGCCGCACAAGTGAACACTGAAGCTTTCTTT
CASSLRAAQVNTEAFF
>TRBJ2-7|TRBV30|many|NA
TGTGCCTGGAGTGTGAGTCGGTTCGAGCAGTACTTC
CAWSVSRFEQYF
>TRBJ1-2|TRBV11-2|NA|TRBD1
TGTGCCAGCAGCAGCACAGGGGCGGGCGGCTACACCTTC
CASSSTGAGGYTF
>TRBJ2-7|TRBV24-1|NA|TRBD2
TGTGCCACCAGTGATCCGCGTGAGACTAGCGGCCCCGAGCAGTACTTC
CATSDPRETSGPEQYF